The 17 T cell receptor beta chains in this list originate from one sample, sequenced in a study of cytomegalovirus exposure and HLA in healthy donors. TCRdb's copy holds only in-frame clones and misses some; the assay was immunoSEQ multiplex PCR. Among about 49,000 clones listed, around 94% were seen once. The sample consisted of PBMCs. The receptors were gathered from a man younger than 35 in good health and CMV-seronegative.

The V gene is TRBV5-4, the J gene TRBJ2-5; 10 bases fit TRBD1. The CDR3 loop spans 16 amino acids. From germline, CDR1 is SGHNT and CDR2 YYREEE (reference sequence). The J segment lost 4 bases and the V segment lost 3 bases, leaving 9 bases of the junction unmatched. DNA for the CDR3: TGTGCCAGCAGCTGGCGGACAGGGGGGCCTGTAGAGACCCAGTACTTC. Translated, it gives CASSWRTGGPVETQYF. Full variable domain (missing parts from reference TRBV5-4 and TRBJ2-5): ETGVTQSPTHLIKTRGQQVTLRCSSQSGHNTVSWYQQALGQGPQFIFQYYREEENGRGNFPPRFSGLQFPNYSSELNVNALELDDSALYLCASSWRTGGPVETQYFGPGTRLLVL.

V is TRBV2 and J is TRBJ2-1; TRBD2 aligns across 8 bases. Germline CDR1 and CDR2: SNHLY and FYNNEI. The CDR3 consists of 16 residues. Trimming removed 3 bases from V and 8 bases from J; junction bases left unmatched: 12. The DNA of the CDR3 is TGTGCCAGCAGTGAGCCCTCATCGCGGGAGGCGGATGAGCAGTTCTTC. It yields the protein CASSEPSSREADEQFF.

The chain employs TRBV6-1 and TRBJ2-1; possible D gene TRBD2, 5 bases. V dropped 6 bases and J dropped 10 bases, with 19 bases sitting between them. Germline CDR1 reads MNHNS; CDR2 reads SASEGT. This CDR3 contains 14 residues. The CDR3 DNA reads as TGTGCCAGCAGGAGAAGCGGAGGACCCAGGGAGCAGTTCTTC. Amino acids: CASRRSGGPREQFF.

The DNA for the CDR3 is TGTGCCAGCAGTTTCACTAGCGGGGCGTTGGTCACGCAGTATTTT. This codes for CASSFTSGALVTQYF. The chain recombines TRBV28 with TRBJ2-3; TRBD2 matches at 10 bases. Trimming took 3 bases from V and 9 from J; bases not matched to a gene: 9. The CDR3 runs to 15 residues. Germline loops: CDR1 MDHEN, CDR2 SYDVKM.

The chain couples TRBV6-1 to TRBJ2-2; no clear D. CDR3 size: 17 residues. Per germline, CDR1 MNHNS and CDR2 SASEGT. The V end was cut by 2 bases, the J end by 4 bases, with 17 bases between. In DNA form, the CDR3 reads TGTGCCAGCAGTGAACCCTCAGGCCTACTGGGCACCGGGGAGCTGTTTTTT. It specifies CASSEPSGLLGTGELFF.

As DNA, the CDR3 is TGTGCCAGTAGTACCCAGGGTGGCAATCAGCCCCAGCATTTT. Protein: CASSTQGGNQPQHF. This sequence joins TRBV19 and TRBJ1-5; a weak D match, TRBD1 (5 bases). The CDR3 has 14 amino acids. CDR1 and CDR2 from the germline V gene are LNHDA and SQIVND (reference sequence). Trimming removed 4 bases from V and 2 bases from J, with 9 bases in between.

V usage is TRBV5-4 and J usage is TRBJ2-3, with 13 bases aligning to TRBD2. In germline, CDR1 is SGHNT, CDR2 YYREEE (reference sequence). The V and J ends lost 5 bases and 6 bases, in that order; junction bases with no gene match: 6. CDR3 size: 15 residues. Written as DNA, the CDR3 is TGTGCCAGCAGACCAAGGACTAGCGGGAGCGATACGCAGTATTTT. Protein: CASRPRTSGSDTQYF. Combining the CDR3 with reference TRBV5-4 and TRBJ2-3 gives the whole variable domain ETGVTQSPTHLIKTRGQQVTLRCSSQSGHNTVSWYQQALGQGPQFIFQYYREEENGRGNFPPRFSGLQFPNYSSELNVNALELDDSALYLCASRPRTSGSDTQYFGPGTRLTVL.

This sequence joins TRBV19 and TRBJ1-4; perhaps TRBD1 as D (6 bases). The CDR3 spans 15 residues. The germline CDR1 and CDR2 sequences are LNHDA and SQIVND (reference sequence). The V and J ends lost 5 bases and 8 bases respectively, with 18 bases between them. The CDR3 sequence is CASSPIPGELEKLFF. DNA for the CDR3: TGTGCCAGTAGTCCTATACCAGGGGAACTCGAAAAACTGTTTTTT.

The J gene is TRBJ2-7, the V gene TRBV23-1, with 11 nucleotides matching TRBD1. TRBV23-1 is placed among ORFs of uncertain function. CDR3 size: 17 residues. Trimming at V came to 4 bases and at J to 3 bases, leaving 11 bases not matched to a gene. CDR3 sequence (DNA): TGCGCCAGCAGTCGGATGCCCCCGGGACAGGGGGGCTACGAGCAGTACTTC. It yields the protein CASSRMPPGQGGYEQYF.

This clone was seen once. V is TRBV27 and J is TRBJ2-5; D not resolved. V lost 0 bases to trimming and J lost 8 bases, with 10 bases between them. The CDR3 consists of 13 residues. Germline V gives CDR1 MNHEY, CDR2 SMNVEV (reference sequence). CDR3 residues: CASSLSETRTQYF. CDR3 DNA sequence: TGTGCCAGCAGTTTATCGGAGACCCGTACCCAGTACTTC.

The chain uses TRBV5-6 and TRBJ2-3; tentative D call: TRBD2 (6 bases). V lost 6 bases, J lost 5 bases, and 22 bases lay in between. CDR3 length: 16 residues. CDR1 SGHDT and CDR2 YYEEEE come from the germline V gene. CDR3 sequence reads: CASNLFPGTGLDTQYF. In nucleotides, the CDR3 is TGTGCCAGCAACCTTTTCCCCGGGACTGGTCTAGATACGCAGTATTTT. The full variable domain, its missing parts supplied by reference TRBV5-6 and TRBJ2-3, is DAGVTQSPTHLIKTRGQQVTLRCSPKSGHDTVSWYQQALGQGPQFIFQYYEEEERQRGNFPDRFSGHQFPNYSSELNVNALLLGDSALYLCASNLFPGTGLDTQYFGPGTRLTVL.

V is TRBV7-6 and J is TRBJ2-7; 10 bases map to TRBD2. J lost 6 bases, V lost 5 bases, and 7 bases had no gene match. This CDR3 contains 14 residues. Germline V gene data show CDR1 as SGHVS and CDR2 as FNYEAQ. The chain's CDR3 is CASSPWTSGLEQYF. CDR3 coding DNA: TGTGCCAGCAGCCCGTGGACTAGCGGCCTCGAGCAGTACTTC.

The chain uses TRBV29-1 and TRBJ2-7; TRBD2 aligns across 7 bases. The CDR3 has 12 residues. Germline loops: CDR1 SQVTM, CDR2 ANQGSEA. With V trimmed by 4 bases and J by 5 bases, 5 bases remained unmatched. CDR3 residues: CSVVGGFHEQYF. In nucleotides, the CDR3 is TGCAGCGTTGTGGGGGGGTTCCACGAGCAGTACTTC.

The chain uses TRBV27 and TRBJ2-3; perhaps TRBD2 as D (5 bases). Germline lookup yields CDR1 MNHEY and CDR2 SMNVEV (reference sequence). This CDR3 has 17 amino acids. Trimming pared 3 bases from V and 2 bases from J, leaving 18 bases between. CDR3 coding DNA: TGTGCCAGCAGTTTCGTCGGGCGGGCAACCCCCACAGATACGCAGTATTTT. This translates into CASSFVGRATPTDTQYF.

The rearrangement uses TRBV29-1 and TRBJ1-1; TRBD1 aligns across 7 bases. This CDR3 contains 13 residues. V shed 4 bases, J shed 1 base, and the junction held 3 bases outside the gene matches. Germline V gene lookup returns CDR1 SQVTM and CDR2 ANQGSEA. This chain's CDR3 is CSVGTGENTEAFF. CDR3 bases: TGCAGCGTTGGAACAGGGGAGAACACTGAAGCTTTCTTT.

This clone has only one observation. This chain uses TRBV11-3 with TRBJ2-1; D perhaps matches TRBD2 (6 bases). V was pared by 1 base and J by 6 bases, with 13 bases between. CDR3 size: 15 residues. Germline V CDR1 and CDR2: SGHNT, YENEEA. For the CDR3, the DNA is TGTGCCAGCAGCTTAGGGCCAGCGGGCCCCAATGAGCAGTTCTTC. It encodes CASSLGPAGPNEQFF.

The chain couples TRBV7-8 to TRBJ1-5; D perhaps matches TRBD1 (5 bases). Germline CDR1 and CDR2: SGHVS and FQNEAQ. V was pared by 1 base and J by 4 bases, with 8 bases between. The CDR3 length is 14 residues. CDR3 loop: CASSLGGGNQPQHF. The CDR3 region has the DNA TGTGCCAGCAGCTTAGGCGGGGGAAATCAGCCCCAGCATTTT.